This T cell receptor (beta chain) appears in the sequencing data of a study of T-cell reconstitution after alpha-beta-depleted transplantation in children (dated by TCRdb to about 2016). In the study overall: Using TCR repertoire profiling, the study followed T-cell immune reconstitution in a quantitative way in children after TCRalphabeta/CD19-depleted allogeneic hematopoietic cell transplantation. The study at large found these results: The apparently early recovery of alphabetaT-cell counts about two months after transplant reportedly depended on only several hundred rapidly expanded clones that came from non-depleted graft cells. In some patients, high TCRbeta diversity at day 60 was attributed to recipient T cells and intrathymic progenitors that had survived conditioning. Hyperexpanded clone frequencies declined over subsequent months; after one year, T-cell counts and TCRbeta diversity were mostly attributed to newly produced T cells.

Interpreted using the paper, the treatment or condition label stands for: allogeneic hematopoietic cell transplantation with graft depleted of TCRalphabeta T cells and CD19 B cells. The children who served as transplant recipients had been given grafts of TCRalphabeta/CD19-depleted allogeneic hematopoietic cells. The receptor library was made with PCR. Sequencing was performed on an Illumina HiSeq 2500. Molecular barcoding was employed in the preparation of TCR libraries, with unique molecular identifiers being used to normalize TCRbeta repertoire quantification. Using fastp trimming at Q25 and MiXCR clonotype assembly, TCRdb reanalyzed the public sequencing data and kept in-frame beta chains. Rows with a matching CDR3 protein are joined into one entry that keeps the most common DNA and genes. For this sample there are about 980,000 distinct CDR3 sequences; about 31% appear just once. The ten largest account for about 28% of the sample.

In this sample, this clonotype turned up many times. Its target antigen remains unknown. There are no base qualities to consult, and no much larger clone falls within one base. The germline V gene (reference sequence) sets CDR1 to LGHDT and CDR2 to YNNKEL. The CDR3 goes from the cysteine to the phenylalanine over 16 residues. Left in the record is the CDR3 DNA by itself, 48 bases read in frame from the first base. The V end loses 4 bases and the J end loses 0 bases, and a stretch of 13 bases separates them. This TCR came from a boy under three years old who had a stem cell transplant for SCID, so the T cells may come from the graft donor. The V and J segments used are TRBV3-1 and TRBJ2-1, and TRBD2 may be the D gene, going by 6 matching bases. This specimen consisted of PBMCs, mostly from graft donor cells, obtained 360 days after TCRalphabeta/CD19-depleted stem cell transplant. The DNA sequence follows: TGTGCCAGCAGCCTAGAGGGACTCCTCTCCTACAATGAGCAGTTCTTC. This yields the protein CASSLEGLLSYNEQFF.